Sequencing of this T cell receptor (beta chain) was carried out in a study of regulatory T cells in long-lasting Graves disease. To make TCR beta libraries, researchers used iRepertoire HTBI primers and Arm-PCR of CDR3 regions. Each CDR3 protein gets one entry after TCRdb re-called the multiplex PCR reads with MiXCR. The table lists 600,000 to 650,000 distinct CDR3 sequences, about 16% of them singletons. This CDR3 has 15 residues. The V and J ends lost 8 bases and 8 bases, in that order; junction bases with no gene match: 14. The sample's time point: newly diagnosed GD, antithyroid drugs for less than 3 months. The TCR library used RNA extracted from PBMCs. A further study also used this sample, focusing on T cells in Graves' hyperthyroidism and ophthalmopathy.

The TCR was taken from a woman younger than 45 with Graves disease. The sequencing used peripheral blood mononuclear cells (PBMCs), collected at new diagnosis, from a patient treated with antithyroid drugs. V is TRBV12-3 or TRBV12-4 and J is TRBJ2-1, with 8 bases that match TRBD2. In nucleotides, the CDR3 is TGTGCCAGCTCACCACCGGGACTAGTGCTGGATGAGCAGTTCTTC. It yields the protein CASSPPGLVLDEQFF.